This T cell receptor (beta chain) was sequenced during a study of T cell responses to AZD1222 COVID-19 vaccine. The CDR3 loop spans 13 amino acids. Trimming took off 4 bases at V and 5 bases at J, with 11 bases between the two ends. Germline values: CDR1 KGHDR, CDR2 SFDVKD. TCRdb's copy holds only in-frame clones and misses some; the assay was immunoSEQ multiplex PCR. Altogether about 150,000 clones are present, 85% to 90% being singletons, with the ten largest covering approximately 4.7%. The sequence was obtained from an adult who received the AZD1222 COVID-19 vaccine. V and J are TRBV24-1 and TRBJ2-7, with D unresolved. The specimen comprised peripheral blood, sampled 28 days after the second AZD1222 dose. The CDR3: CATSDSDSNEQYF. The CDR3, as DNA: TGTGCCACCAGTGACTCGGATTCCAACGAGCAGTACTTC.